The rows below give T cell receptor beta chains drawn from one sample of a study of blood T cell repertoires in COVID-19. TCRdb's table, derived via immunoSEQ multiplex PCR, lists solely in-frame clones and lacks some. The sample contains about 140,000 clones, 84% of which appear only once. The sample taken for sequencing was peripheral blood. These receptors all stem from a man aged 25-45 years with COVID-19, enrolled during active disease. Each CDR3 is given with its conserved first and last residue. A D gene is named only where the DNA matches it firmly. Only part of the rows carry a size: once, few, many, or a class if the clone is expanded.

cdr3_length j_call d_call clone_size v_call cdr3_aa cdr3_nt
16 TRBJ2-1 TRBD2 NA TRBV7-9 CASSRHKGLGGNEQFF TGTGCCAGCAGCCGGCACAAGGGACTAGGGGGCAATGAGCAGTTCTTC
16 TRBJ2-2 TRBD1 NA TRBV27 CASRLSGTANTGELFF TGTGCCAGCAGACTTTCCGGGACAGCGAACACCGGGGAGCTGTTTTTT
16 TRBJ2-7 NA NA TRBV9 CASSVSGTDDLDEQYF TGTGCCAGCAGCGTCTCCGGGACTGATGACTTGGACGAGCAGTACTTC
14 TRBJ2-2 TRBD2 once TRBV6-6 CASRVGAGTGELFF TGTGCCAGCAGAGTTGGAGCGGGAACCGGGGAGCTGTTTTTT
14 TRBJ1-4 NA NA TRBV4-2 CASSQDVASEKLFF TGTGCCAGCAGCCAAGATGTGGCCAGTGAAAAACTGTTTTTT
17 TRBJ2-3 TRBD2 NA TRBV3-1/TRBV3-2 CASSRGATSGFTDTQYF TGTGCCAGCAGCCGAGGGGCGACTAGCGGATTCACAGATACGCAGTATTTT
17 TRBJ1-3 NA NA TRBV3-1/TRBV3-2 CASSRTRDLSGGNTIYF TGTGCCAGCAGTCGAACCAGGGATCTCTCTGGTGGAAACACCATATATTTT
16 TRBJ2-3 TRBD1 NA TRBV7-9 CASSLVGTGTGYTQYF TGTGCCAGCAGCTTGGTCGGGACAGGGACGGGGTATACGCAGTATTTT
13 TRBJ2-5 NA NA TRBV10-3 CAISERGQETQYF TGTGCCATCAGTGAACGGGGCCAAGAGACCCAGTACTTC
12 TRBJ2-7 NA NA TRBV7-8 CASSLTRREQYF TGTGCCAGCAGCCTTACGAGGCGCGAGCAGTACTTC
13 TRBJ2-7 NA NA TRBV10-3 CAISIDSPYEQYF TGTGCCATCAGTATTGACAGTCCCTACGAGCAGTACTTC
13 TRBJ2-1 NA NA TRBV11-2 CASSLARVNEQFF TGTGCCAGCAGCTTAGCCAGGGTAAATGAGCAGTTCTTC
15 TRBJ1-4 TRBD1 NA TRBV7-2 CASSSRQGAREKLFF TGTGCCAGCAGCTCTAGACAGGGGGCGCGTGAAAAACTGTTTTTT
16 TRBJ1-1 NA once TRBV9 CASSPGEGQLNTEAFF TGTGCCAGCAGCCCGGGGGAAGGGCAGCTGAACACTGAAGCTTTCTTT
18 TRBJ1-5 NA NA TRBV15 CATSRDSNTGSGNQPQHF TGTGCCACCAGCAGAGACTCTAATACAGGTTCGGGCAATCAGCCCCAGCATTTT
15 TRBJ2-1 TRBD2 NA TRBV9 CASSGTSGRATEQFF TGTGCCAGCAGCGGCACTAGCGGGAGGGCCACCGAGCAGTTCTTC
14 TRBJ1-2 TRBD1 few TRBV19 CASRAGQSTYGYTF TGTGCCAGTAGGGCGGGACAGTCTACCTATGGCTACACCTTC
19 TRBJ2-2 TRBD2 NA TRBV19 CASRNRRLAGGYNTGELFF TGTGCCAGTAGGAACCGCAGACTAGCGGGAGGGTATAACACCGGGGAGCTGTTTTTT
15 TRBJ2-7 NA NA TRBV10-3 CAISDEGIHSYEQYF TGTGCCATCAGTGATGAGGGTATACACTCCTACGAGCAGTACTTC
13 TRBJ1-5 NA NA TRBV10-3 CAISERGYQPQHF TGTGCCATCAGTGAGCGGGGATATCAGCCCCAGCATTTT
15 TRBJ2-3 NA NA TRBV9 CASSFRTESTDTQYF TGTGCCAGCAGCTTCCGGACAGAGAGCACAGATACGCAGTATTTT
17 TRBJ1-2 NA NA TRBV27 CASRMEKTDRNNYGYTF TGTGCCAGCAGAATGGAAAAAACTGACAGAAATAACTATGGCTACACCTTC
17 TRBJ2-1 TRBD2 NA TRBV7-2 CASSLAGGQRAPNEQFF TGTGCCAGCAGCCTAGCGGGAGGCCAAAGGGCCCCCAATGAGCAGTTCTTC
14 TRBJ2-7 TRBD2 NA TRBV28 CASSRSGLAYEQYF TGTGCCAGCAGCCGTTCGGGACTAGCTTACGAGCAGTACTTC
14 TRBJ2-7 TRBD1 NA TRBV28 CASRGQGRSYEQYF TGTGCCAGCAGGGGACAGGGAAGGTCCTACGAGCAGTACTTC
15 TRBJ1-5 NA NA TRBV9 CASSVGGLSGQPQHF TGTGCCAGCAGCGTCGGGGGGCTCTCGGGGCAGCCCCAGCATTTT
15 TRBJ2-7 TRBD1 NA TRBV4-2 CASSQGGQVSYEQYF TGTGCCAGCAGCCAAGGGGGACAGGTATCCTACGAGCAGTACTTC
16 TRBJ1-2 NA NA TRBV4-3 CASSQDYRRNSYGYTF TGCGCCAGCAGCCAAGATTACAGGCGAAACTCCTATGGCTACACCTTC
16 TRBJ2-1 TRBD2 once TRBV11-1 CASSLAGLAGGNEQFF TGTGCCAGCAGCTTAGCGGGACTAGCGGGAGGAAATGAGCAGTTCTTC
15 TRBJ2-1 TRBD2 NA TRBV4-3 CASSLGLAGIDEQFF TGCGCCAGCAGCCTGGGACTAGCGGGAATCGATGAGCAGTTCTTC
14 TRBJ1-3 NA NA TRBV28 CASRKQSSGNTIYF TGTGCCAGCAGGAAACAGTCCTCTGGAAACACCATATATTTT
15 TRBJ2-7 TRBD2 NA TRBV3-1/TRBV3-2 CASSPSLGGPYEQYF TGTGCCAGCAGCCCCTCTCTGGGAGGGCCATACGAGCAGTACTTC
18 TRBJ2-6 NA NA TRBV4-2 CASSQGGKDTSGANVLTF TGTGCCAGCAGCCAAGGCGGCAAGGACACCTCGGGGGCCAACGTCCTGACTTTC
14 TRBJ1-5 NA few TRBV15 CATSPGRGGRPQHF TGTGCCACCAGCCCGGGGCGGGGGGGACGGCCCCAGCATTTT
15 TRBJ2-7 TRBD2 NA TRBV6-5 CASGGSAGVAHEQYF TGTGCCAGCGGGGGTTCGGCGGGAGTGGCCCACGAGCAGTACTTC
16 TRBJ1-3 NA once TRBV9 CASSATGGAAGNTIYF TGTGCCAGCAGCGCGACCGGGGGTGCGGCTGGAAACACCATATATTTT
13 TRBJ1-6 NA NA TRBV6-5 CASSRTVNSPLHF TGTGCCAGCAGTAGGACAGTTAATTCACCCCTCCACTTT
15 TRBJ1-6 NA NA TRBV11-2 CASSLVTRGNSPLHF TGTGCCAGCAGCTTAGTGACCAGGGGAAATTCACCCCTCCACTTT
14 TRBJ2-1 TRBD2 NA TRBV11-2 CASSVGLAGDEQFF TGTGCCAGCAGCGTAGGACTAGCGGGAGATGAGCAGTTCTTC
14 TRBJ2-6 NA NA TRBV6-4 CASSYRAGANVLTF TGTGCCAGCAGTTACAGGGCTGGGGCCAACGTCCTGACTTTC
13 TRBJ2-7 NA NA TRBV2 CASSEIPSYEQYF TGTGCCAGCAGTGAAATCCCTAGCTACGAGCAGTACTTC
14 TRBJ1-4 NA NA TRBV28 CASSLRKANEKLFF TGTGCCAGCAGTTTGCGGAAGGCTAATGAAAAACTGTTTTTT
11 TRBJ2-1 NA NA TRBV29-1 CSVARDNEQFF TGCAGCGTTGCCAGGGACAATGAGCAGTTCTTC
11 TRBJ2-1 NA NA TRBV6-6 CASSTRLIPFF TGTGCCAGCAGCACCCGACTAATACCGTTCTTC
14 TRBJ1-2 NA NA TRBV2 CASSEGEGGYGYTF TGTGCCAGCAGTGAAGGGGAGGGAGGTTATGGCTACACCTTC
11 TRBJ2-7 NA NA TRBV2 CASSSLAEQYF TGTGCCAGCAGTTCACTAGCTGAGCAGTACTTC
15 TRBJ1-2 TRBD1 NA TRBV6-1 CASSEAGQGAYGYTF TGTGCCAGCAGTGAAGCGGGGCAGGGGGCTTATGGCTACACCTTC
17 TRBJ1-5 NA once TRBV21-1 CASSKRTGRDSNQPQHF TGTGCCAGCAGCAAGCGGACAGGGAGAGATAGCAATCAGCCCCAGCATTTT